The 3 T cell receptor beta chains below come from one sample, sequenced in a study of shared clonotypes between healthy human individuals. Here immunoSEQ multiplex PCR was the method, and the copy in TCRdb shows in-frame clones only, minus some. The sample lists some 2.3 million clones; approximately 93% were seen once. Sequencing was done on a sample of naive CD4+ T cells from PBMCs. Documented subset: CD45RA+ positively selected. The receptors derive from a man between 18 and 29 years old in good health. Some clones in this sample may be carry-over from other donors' samples.

The chain links TRBV11-2 to TRBJ1-1; D ambiguous. The CDR3 has 12 residues. CDR1 SGHAT and CDR2 FQNNGV come from the germline V gene. Trimming left V 7 bases short and J 11 bases short, with 17 bases between. The CDR3 nucleotides are TGTGCCAGCACCGCAGAGGACGGAGGTGCTTTCTTT. It encodes CASTAEDGGAFF.

The V and J genes are TRBV27 and TRBJ2-2; 7 bases line up with TRBD2. Trimming took 6 bases from V and 3 from J; bases not matched to a gene: 13. CDR1 and CDR2 from the germline V gene are MNHEY and SMNVEV (reference sequence). The CDR3 has 17 amino acids. CDR3 nucleotide sequence: TGTGCCAGCAGCCGCCGACGCCTAGCGGCATACACCGGGGAGCTGTTTTTT. Its translation: CASSRRRLAAYTGELFF.

This chain joins TRBV5-1 and TRBJ2-1; 9 positions match TRBD2. Germline values: CDR1 SGHRS, CDR2 YFSETQ. This CDR3 comprises 15 residues. V gave up 3 bases and J gave up 6 bases; unmatched junction bases: 7. This CDR3 is CASSSIAGAVNEQFF. DNA for the CDR3: TGCGCCAGCAGCTCAATAGCGGGGGCCGTCAATGAGCAGTTCTTC.